These 30 T cell receptor beta chains came from one sample sequenced in a study of high-grade serous ovarian cancer treatment subgroups (dated by TCRdb to the early 2020s). Tumor samples were collected prior to definitive surgery or chemotherapy. Library prep was done by the immunoSEQ multiplex PCR assay. Sourced from immuneACCESS, this table was stored by TCRdb with only in-frame sequences that have V and J called. A share of the clones is absent; for the studies checked, an unresolved V gene accounts for under half, and the remainder has no known explanation. The sample records several thousand clones, about three quarters of which are singletons. The biggest ten clones account for approximately 10% of the sample. Sequenced input: tumor tissue. The receptors derive from a human donor with high-grade serous ovarian cancer.

A few counts support this clone. This chain links TRBV7-7 with TRBJ2-3; D possibly uses TRBD1 or TRBD2 (5 bases each). Germline lookup yields CDR1 SSHAT and CDR2 FNYEAQ (reference sequence). The length of the CDR3 is 15 residues. The V end lost 1 base, the J end lost 3 bases, and 11 bases lay between the germline ends. CDR3 sequence: CASSLVGGLTDTQYF. For the CDR3, the DNA is TGTGCCAGCAGCTTAGTTGGGGGTTTGACAGATACGCAGTATTTT.

This rearrangement joins TRBV9 to TRBJ2-3; D not certain. V was shortened by 6 bases and J by 2 bases, with 7 bases between the two germline ends. CDR1 is SGDLS and CDR2 is YYNGEE in the germline V gene. This CDR3 is 12 amino acids long. The CDR3 sequence is CASNVDTDTQYF. The CDR3 nucleotides read TGTGCCAGCAACGTCGACACAGATACGCAGTATTTT.

The rearrangement links TRBV5-1 to TRBJ2-5; 7 bases align to TRBD2. J gave up 2 bases and V 5 bases, and 9 bases lay outside the gene matches. The CDR3 contains 15 residues. Germline CDR1 is SGHRS and CDR2 is YFSETQ. The CDR3 here is CASSPEGGAQETQYF. Here the CDR3 DNA reads TGCGCCAGCAGTCCGGAGGGAGGGGCACAAGAGACCCAGTACTTC.

The V and J genes are TRBV5-1 and TRBJ2-4; the match to TRBD2 covers 11 bases. V lost 4 bases to trimming and J lost 8 bases; unmatched junction nucleotides: 8. There are 15 residues in the CDR3. The V gene's germline CDR1 is SGHRS and CDR2 YFSETQ. The CDR3 protein is CASSPRLAGLDIQYF. In DNA form, the CDR3 reads TGCGCCAGCAGCCCTAGACTAGCGGGGTTGGACATTCAGTACTTC.

The chain has TRBV4-3 and TRBJ2-7, with D possibly TRBD2 on 5 matching bases. V was pared by 0 bases and J by 3 bases, with 15 bases between. Germline assignment: CDR1 LGHNA and CDR2 YSLEER. The CDR3 extends over 16 amino acids. In DNA form, the CDR3 reads TGCGCCAGCAGCCAAGATGCGAGGGTGTTGGGCTACGAGCAGTACTTC. This encodes CASSQDARVLGYEQYF.

The chain recombines TRBV6-8 with TRBJ2-7; no firm D call. Trimming pared 5 bases from V and 5 bases from J, leaving 7 bases between. The CDR3 length is 11 residues. Germline-derived CDR1 and CDR2 are MNHGY and SAAAGT. As DNA, the CDR3 is TGTGCCAGCAGTGACCAAGACGAGCAGTACTTC. It is translated as CASSDQDEQYF.

The gene calls are TRBV6-5 and TRBJ1-1; D is perhaps TRBD1 (6 bases). The germline V and J ends were trimmed by 0 bases and 4 bases, with 9 bases remaining between them. The CDR3 consists of 14 residues. Germline V gene sequence: CDR1 MNHEY, CDR2 SVGAGI. For the CDR3, the DNA is TGTGCCAGCAGTTACTCTGGGGGGCCCACTGAAGCTTTCTTT. Translated: CASSYSGGPTEAFF.

The chain is built from TRBV19 and TRBJ2-2; D ambiguous. V was pared by 3 bases and J by 4 bases, with 12 bases between. The CDR3 consists of 15 residues. Germline-derived CDR1 and CDR2 are LNHDA and SQIVND (reference sequence). CDR3 amino acids: CASSMSMPGTGELFF. CDR3 coding DNA: TGTGCCAGTAGTATGAGTATGCCGGGCACCGGGGAGCTGTTTTTT.

The table lists this clone with a few counts. The chain combines TRBV28 with TRBJ1-2, with 9 bases aligning to TRBD1. Germline CDR1 reads MDHEN; CDR2 reads SYDVKM. J gave up 5 bases and V 3 bases, and 4 bases lay outside the gene matches. The CDR3 sequence is 14 residues long. The CDR3 sequence is CASSLTGGRYGYTF. CDR3 DNA: TGTGCCAGCAGTTTGACAGGGGGAAGATATGGCTACACCTTC.

The table lists this clone with a few counts. The chain recombines TRBV5-6 with TRBJ2-3; no firm D call. The germline V and J ends were trimmed by 3 bases and 0 bases, with 8 bases remaining between them. This CDR3 comprises 14 residues. Germline CDR1 reads SGHDT; CDR2 reads YYEEEE. The CDR3 spells CASSSALSTDTQYF. CDR3 DNA sequence: TGTGCCAGCAGCTCGGCTCTAAGCACAGATACGCAGTATTTT.

The rearrangement joins TRBV5-5 to TRBJ1-4; perhaps TRBD1 as D (5 bases). The CDR3 runs 16 residues. Germline V gives CDR1 SGHKS, CDR2 YYEKEE (reference sequence). Trimming removed 3 bases at V and 7 bases at J, with 19 bases between. The chain's CDR3 is CASSSLGVSVGEKLFF. In nucleotides, the CDR3 is TGTGCCAGCAGCTCCTTGGGGGTCTCCGTGGGTGAAAAACTGTTTTTT.

V is TRBV30 and J is TRBJ2-1; D gene ambiguous. The ends were cut back, 3 bases at V and 6 bases at J, with 15 bases in the middle. Germline V gives CDR1 GTSNPN, CDR2 SVGIG (reference sequence). The CDR3 consists of 14 residues. DNA of the CDR3: TGTGCCTGGAGCCTGTCATACGGCTCCAATGAGCAGTTCTTC. Translating gives CAWSLSYGSNEQFF. Based on the CDR3 plus reference TRBV30 and TRBJ2-1, the full variable domain is SQTIHQWPATLVQPVGSPLSLECTVEGTSNPNLYWYRQAAGRGLQLLFYSVGIGQISSEVPQNLSASRPQDRQFILSSKKLLLSDSGFYLCAWSLSYGSNEQFFGPGTRLTVL.

The gene calls are TRBV9 and TRBJ1-3; TRBD1 is a possible D gene (5 bases). CDR1 is SGDLS, CDR2 YYNGEE, per germline. The CDR3 is 14 amino acids. The germline V and J ends were trimmed by 2 bases and 2 bases, with 8 bases remaining between them. DNA for the CDR3: TGTGCCAGCAGCGTTACAGGTACTGGAAACACCATATATTTT. It is translated as CASSVTGTGNTIYF. The variable domain in full, with the rest retrieved from reference TRBV9 and TRBJ1-3, is DSGVTQTPKHLITATGQRVTLRCSPRSGDLSVYWYQQSLDQGLQFLIQYYNGEERAKGNILERFSAQQFPDLHSELNLSSLELGDSALYFCASSVTGTGNTIYFGEGSWLTVV.

The chain combines TRBV9 with TRBJ2-7; D assignment may be TRBD1 or TRBD2 (6 bases each). The CDR3 is made up of 15 amino acids. Trimming pared 0 bases from V and 0 bases from J, leaving 10 bases between. Germline V gene lookup returns CDR1 SGDLS and CDR2 YYNGEE. CDR3 amino acids: CASSVGGAGSYEQYF. For the CDR3, the DNA is TGTGCCAGCAGCGTAGGGGGGGCCGGCTCCTACGAGCAGTACTTC.

This chain joins TRBV6-6 and TRBJ2-3; D not resolved. Trimming cost V 2 bases and J 0 bases, with 9 bases left between them. The germline CDR1 and CDR2 sequences are MNHNY and SVGAGI (reference sequence). CDR3 size: 15 residues. This CDR3 is CASSYQSPSTDTQYF. The CDR3 DNA is TGTGCCAGCAGTTACCAATCCCCTAGCACAGATACGCAGTATTTT.

The chain recombines TRBV7-8 with TRBJ2-7, with D possibly TRBD1 on 5 matching bases. V was trimmed by 1 base and J by 2 bases, leaving 15 bases between them. Germline loops: CDR1 SGHVS, CDR2 FQNEAQ. This CDR3 spans 16 amino acids. For the CDR3, the DNA is TGTGCCAGCAGCTTAGTAGGGCCAGGGAATGCCTACGAGCAGTACTTC. The encoded protein is CASSLVGPGNAYEQYF.

This sequence joins TRBV6-1 and TRBJ1-1; 7 bases align to TRBD1. J was trimmed by 2 bases and V by 3 bases; bases with no gene match: 6. The CDR3 runs to 15 residues. Germline V gene sequence: CDR1 MNHNS, CDR2 SASEGT. This chain's CDR3 is CASSEGTAHNTEAFF. In nucleotides, the CDR3 is TGTGCCAGCAGTGAGGGGACAGCTCATAACACTGAAGCTTTCTTT.

The chain employs TRBV5-5 and TRBJ1-5, with D unclear. Deletions cut 0 bases from V and 0 bases from J, with 16 bases between. The germline CDR1 and CDR2 sequences are SGHKS and YYEKEE (reference sequence). There are 18 residues in the CDR3. As DNA, the CDR3 is TGTGCCAGCAGCTTGGGGCGTCCTCAGGAATATAGCAATCAGCCCCAGCATTTT. The encoded protein is CASSLGRPQEYSNQPQHF.

By proportion, this clone is large. The V gene is TRBV21-1, the J gene TRBJ1-2; whether TRBD1, the table's D call, matches the DNA was not checked. TRBV21-1 is listed as a pseudogene. The CDR3 is made up of 17 amino acids. Written as DNA, the CDR3 is TGTGCCAGCAGCAAATATAAGACAGGTTATTCATATCATGGCTACACCTTC. Amino acids: CASSKYKTGYSYHGYTF.

The chain combines TRBV2 with TRBJ1-1; 7 positions match TRBD1. The germline CDR1 and CDR2 sequences are SNHLY and FYNNEI. The J segment lost 2 bases and the V segment lost 5 bases, leaving 5 bases of the junction unmatched. The CDR3 runs 14 residues. The CDR3 loop reads CASSRQGHNTEAFF. DNA for the CDR3: TGTGCCAGCAGTAGACAGGGCCACAACACTGAAGCTTTCTTT.

There are a few counts of this clone. This sequence joins TRBV7-8 and TRBJ1-5, with D possibly TRBD1 on 6 matching bases. The V gene's germline CDR1 is SGHVS and CDR2 FQNEAQ. V was trimmed by 5 bases and J by 6 bases, leaving 11 bases between them. The CDR3 runs to 13 residues. Written as DNA, the CDR3 is TGTGCCAGCAGCGCAGGGGTTTCTCAGCCCCAGCATTTT. It yields the protein CASSAGVSQPQHF. Variable domain in full (rest from reference TRBV7-8 and TRBJ1-5): GAGVSQSPRYKVAKRGQDVALRCDPISGHVSLFWYQQALGQGPEFLTYFQNEAQLDKSGLPSDRFFAERPEGSVSTLKIQRTQQEDSAVYLCASSAGVSQPQHFGDGTRLSIL.

The chain links TRBV15 to TRBJ1-5; D is unclear. The CDR3 loop spans 12 amino acids. V lost 5 bases and J 1 base, leaving 3 bases between the germline ends. Germline CDR1 is LNHNV and CDR2 is YYDKDF (reference sequence). For the CDR3, the DNA is TGTGCCACCAGCCACAGCAATCAGCCCCAGCATTTT. Its translation: CATSHSNQPQHF.

The J gene is TRBJ2-7, the V gene TRBV5-1; maybe TRBD2 (6 bases). The CDR3 is 13 amino acids. Trimming shortened V by 4 bases and J by 7 bases, and 15 bases separated the two germline ends. CDR1 and CDR2 (germline): SGHRS, YFSETQ. The CDR3 DNA sequence: TGCGCCAGCAGCCCGGGACTGGCGTTTGAGCAGTACTTC. It translates to CASSPGLAFEQYF. Full variable domain (outside the CDR3, taken from reference TRBV5-1 and TRBJ2-7): KAGVTQTPRYLIKTRGQQVTLSCSPISGHRSVSWYQQTPGQGLQFLFEYFSETQRNKGNFPGRFSGRQFSNSRSEMNVSTLELGDSALYLCASSPGLAFEQYFGPGTRLTVT.

V and J are TRBV7-2 and TRBJ2-7; the match to TRBD1 covers 10 bases. V was pared by 5 bases and J by 4 bases, with 5 bases of the junction left unmatched. Germline-derived CDR1 and CDR2 are SGHTA and FQGNSA. The CDR3 is made up of 14 amino acids. The CDR3 protein is CASSKTGGEYEQYF. The CDR3 DNA reads as TGTGCCAGCAGCAAGACAGGGGGCGAATACGAGCAGTACTTC.

This chain joins TRBV9 and TRBJ2-3, with D unclear. The germline V gene encodes CDR1 SGDLS and CDR2 YYNGEE. This CDR3 is built from 14 residues. V was pared by 0 bases and J by 2 bases, with 7 bases between. The CDR3 DNA reads TGTGCCAGCAGCGTAGAGCTCAACACAGATACGCAGTATTTT. The encoded protein is CASSVELNTDTQYF. Based on the CDR3 plus reference TRBV9 and TRBJ2-3, the full variable domain is DSGVTQTPKHLITATGQRVTLRCSPRSGDLSVYWYQQSLDQGLQFLIQYYNGEERAKGNILERFSAQQFPDLHSELNLSSLELGDSALYFCASSVELNTDTQYFGPGTRLTVL.

The chain recombines TRBV6-1 with TRBJ2-5; D might be TRBD1 (6 bases). This CDR3 is built from 12 residues. With 6 bases removed from V and 13 bases from J, the gap between germline ends came to 18 bases. Germline loops: CDR1 MNHNS, CDR2 SASEGT. The CDR3 DNA reads TGTGCCAGCAGCGACGTGGCCGGGACATCGTACTTC. Translation: CASSDVAGTSYF.

The chain is built from TRBV19 and TRBJ1-2; D call uncertain. CDR1 is LNHDA and CDR2 is SQIVND in the germline V gene (reference sequence). This CDR3 has 13 amino acids. Trimming left V 5 bases short and J 1 base short, with 8 bases between. The CDR3 DNA is TGTGCCAGTAGTCAGGAGGGTAACTATGGCTACACCTTC. This gives the protein CASSQEGNYGYTF.

The chain links TRBV10-3 to TRBJ2-6; the match to TRBD1 covers 7 bases. V was clipped by 0 bases and J by 0 bases; unmatched bases: 11. The germline gives CDR1 ENHRY, CDR2 SYGVKD. The CDR3 spans 20 residues. The DNA of the CDR3 is TGTGCCATCAGTGAGTCTCTAGGACAGGTCTCGAGCTCTGGGGCCAACGTCCTGACTTTC. The encoded protein is CAISESLGQVSSSGANVLTF.

The chain employs TRBV30 and TRBJ2-7; 9 nucleotides match TRBD2. The CDR3 length is 14 residues. Germline V gives CDR1 GTSNPN, CDR2 SVGIG (reference sequence). After removal of 2 bases from V and 3 bases from J, the junction contained 5 bases not matched to a gene. CDR3 nucleotides: TGTGCCTGGAGTTCGGGGACTAGCATCTACGAGCAGTACTTC. Its protein product is CAWSSGTSIYEQYF. The entire variable domain, with the rest obtained from reference TRBV30 and TRBJ2-7, is as follows: SQTIHQWPATLVQPVGSPLSLECTVEGTSNPNLYWYRQAAGRGLQLLFYSVGIGQISSEVPQNLSASRPQDRQFILSSKKLLLSDSGFYLCAWSSGTSIYEQYFGPGTRLTVT.

The rearrangement uses TRBV27 and TRBJ1-2; D gene unclear. The germline V and J ends were trimmed by 4 bases and 0 bases, with 15 bases remaining between them. The CDR3 length is 16 residues. From germline, CDR1 is MNHEY and CDR2 SMNVEV (reference sequence). The CDR3 bases are TGTGCCAGCAGTTCTCAAGGACGGACGACTAACTATGGCTACACCTTC. Its translation: CASSSQGRTTNYGYTF.